This T cell receptor (beta chain) was retrieved from a study of regulatory T cells in long-lasting Graves disease. Overall study results and limits: The study found TRBV28, TRBJ1-2 and TRBJ2-5 favored in persistent disease. A greater number of public clonotypes (roughly 2,700) was shared by persistent patients than by new patients (roughly 930).

About this clonotype itself: Its antigen remains unknown.

This CDR3 spans 13 amino acids. With 4 bases removed from V and 8 bases from J, the gap between germline ends came to 12 bases. iRepertoire HTBI primers and Arm-PCR of CDR3 regions built TCR beta libraries. MiXCR was run by TCRdb on the multiplex PCR reads, yielding one entry per CDR3 protein. The sample holds 350,000 to 450,000 distinct CDR3 sequences; 21% are singletons and the top ten take roughly an eighth. The sample's time point: persistent/refractory GD, antithyroid drugs over 5 years with positive TRAb. The TCR library was made from RNA that had been extracted from PBMCs in TRIzol. Graves' disease diagnosis followed American Thyroid Association guidelines. An endocrinology department in Xi'an, China, supplied the patients.

This receptor was taken from a female donor with Graves disease. The sample was peripheral blood mononuclear cells (PBMCs), taken when the disease was refractory, from a patient treated with antithyroid drugs. This chain connects TRBV12-3 or TRBV12-4 to TRBJ1-3; TRBD1 might be the D (5 bases). CDR3 sequence: CASSSWGMDTIYF. DNA for the CDR3: TGTGCCAGCAGTTCCTGGGGGATGGACACCATATATTTT.